Below, one TCR beta chain is given with its context. Its antigen is currently unknown. The record originates from a study of OX40 agonist ivuxolimab in advanced cancers. Findings of the study overall: Relatively little clonal expansion, among the lowest observed, appeared in partial responders at 0.1-3.0 mg/kg.

Measured with immunoSEQ multiplex PCR; TCRdb has only the in-frame clones, and not every one. The table lists some 150,000 clones, around 93% of them singletons, with 1% in the top ten. V shed 4 bases, J shed 8 bases, and the junction held 6 bases outside the gene matches. Per the germline V gene, CDR1 is SGHRS and CDR2 is YFSETQ. The CDR3 covers 13 residues. The sample consisted of CD4+ or CD8+ T cells sorted from blood, taken in a trial of the OX40 agonist ivuxolimab. This TCR came from an adult with an advanced solid tumor such as melanoma, head and neck, liver or kidney cancer. The chain carries TRBV5-1 and TRBJ1-2; TRBD1 matches at 9 bases. This chain's CDR3 is CASSERQGGGYTF. CDR3 nucleotide sequence: TGCGCCAGCAGCGAACGACAGGGGGGAGGCTACACCTTC.